This TCR beta chain was sequenced during a study of cytomegalovirus exposure and HLA in healthy donors. Study-wide findings and caveats: In a later analysis, at a false discovery rate of 0.05, roughly 17,000 TCR beta sequences matched HLA alleles. Upon later analysis, TCR association rates were observed to vary by HLA locus, being highest for DRB1 and lowest for HLA-C.

The study ran its PCR with 60 Vbeta and 13 Jbeta primers. Data came from immunoSEQ multiplex PCR; TCRdb stores just in-frame clones and leaves some out. The sample shows under 250,000 clones, approximately 79% of them seen only once. This clone was picked up a small number of times. The antigen is undetermined. Germline V gene lookup returns CDR1 SGHAT and CDR2 FQNNGV. V lost 8 bases and J lost 5; bases outside the gene matches: 7. The CDR3 loop spans 15 amino acids. This receptor was obtained from a man aged 50 to 59 in good health and CMV-seronegative. The chain has TRBV11-2 and TRBJ2-2, with 11 bases that match TRBD1. The sequenced sample was PBMCs. This CDR3 reads CASGRDRGNTGELFF. CDR3 nucleotides: TGTGCCAGCGGCCGGGACAGGGGGAATACCGGGGAGCTGTTTTTT.